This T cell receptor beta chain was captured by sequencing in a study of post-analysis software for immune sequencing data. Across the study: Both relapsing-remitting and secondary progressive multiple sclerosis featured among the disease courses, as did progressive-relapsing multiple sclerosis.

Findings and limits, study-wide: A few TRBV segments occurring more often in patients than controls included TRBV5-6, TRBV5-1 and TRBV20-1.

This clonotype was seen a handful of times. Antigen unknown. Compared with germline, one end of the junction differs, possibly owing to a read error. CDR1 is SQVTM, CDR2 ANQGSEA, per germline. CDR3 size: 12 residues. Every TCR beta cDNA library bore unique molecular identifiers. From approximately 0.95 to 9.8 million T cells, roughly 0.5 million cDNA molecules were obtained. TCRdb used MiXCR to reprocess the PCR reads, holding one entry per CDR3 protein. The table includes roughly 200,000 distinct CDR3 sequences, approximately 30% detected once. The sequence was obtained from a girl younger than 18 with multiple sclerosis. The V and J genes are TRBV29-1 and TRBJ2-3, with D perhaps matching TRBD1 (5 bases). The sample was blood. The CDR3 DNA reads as TGCAGCGTTGGGGGCAGCACTGATACGCAGTATTTT. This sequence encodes CSVGGSTDTQYF.